This T cell receptor (beta chain) was profiled in a study of T cell changes during pregnancy in multiple sclerosis. Produced via immunoSEQ multiplex PCR; TCRdb's table is partial and in-frame only. The sample holds 65,000 to 90,000 clones, approximately 92% seen once. This specimen was peripheral blood, taken in the second trimester of pregnancy. The sequence came from a female donor with multiple sclerosis, enrolled in a pregnancy study.

The CDR3 here is CASSQTDRGPDYGYTF. In nucleotides, the CDR3 is TGCGCCAGCAGCCAAACTGATAGGGGGCCCGACTATGGCTACACCTTC. J is TRBJ1-2 and V is TRBV4-1, with 7 bases aligning to TRBD1. Losses at the gene ends were 2 bases for V and 3 bases for J; bases not matched to a gene: 9. The CDR3 covers 16 residues. Germline CDR1 reads MGHRA; CDR2 reads YSYEKL.